Following are 25 T cell receptor beta chains from one sample sequenced in a study of human T cells and chemical hapten exposure. Time point defined: pre-sensitization, week 0. Treatment here: therapeutic diphenylcyclopropenone sensitization with weekly scalp DPC. TCRdb redid the calling of the RACE reads with MiXCR, one entry per CDR3 protein. The sample contains 350,000 to 400,000 distinct CDR3 sequences, approximately 5.1% of which appear only once. The source was whole blood, collected in connection with sensitization to the hapten diphenylcyclopropenone (DPC). The receptors shown here come from a woman aged 45-65 years with alopecia areata. Some clones in this sample may be carry-over from other donors' samples.

This clonotype was picked up a small number of times. The rearrangement joins TRBV6-1 to TRBJ1-1; possible D gene TRBD1, 5 bases. V was cut by 1 base and J by 0 bases, with 12 bases left in between. The CDR3 has 16 amino acids. In germline, CDR1 is MNHNS, CDR2 SASEGT. This CDR3 reads CASSEGQGSLNTEAFF. DNA of the CDR3: TGTGCCAGCAGTGAAGGTCAGGGAAGTTTGAACACTGAAGCTTTCTTT.

This clonotype has a handful of counts. The chain uses TRBV6-2 or TRBV6-3 and TRBJ2-3; TRBD2 agrees at 7 bases. The CDR3 loop spans 15 amino acids. V trimming: 2 bases; J trimming: 2 bases; junction bases outside the gene matches: 4. Germline CDR1 and CDR2: MNHEY and SVGEGT. The CDR3 protein is CASSYEGLITDTQYF. CDR3 sequence (DNA): TGTGCCAGCAGTTACGAGGGACTAATCACAGATACGCAGTATTTT.

This chain links TRBV6-1 with TRBJ1-1; a possible D gene is TRBD1 (5 bases). Germline V gives CDR1 MNHNS, CDR2 SASEGT. Trimming removed 8 bases from V and 4 bases from J, with 17 bases in between. The CDR3 sequence is 14 residues long. The CDR3 sequence: CASAVRGSSTEAFF. CDR3 coding DNA: TGTGCCAGCGCCGTCCGGGGGTCGAGCACTGAAGCTTTCTTT.

The chain is built from TRBV12-3 or TRBV12-4 and TRBJ1-1; 7 positions agree with TRBD1. J lost 10 bases, V lost 2 bases, and 10 bases had no gene match. This CDR3 is built from 14 residues. DNA of the CDR3: TGTGCCAGCAGTTTAAAGCACAGGGGAGTTCCAGCTTTCTTT. Translation gives CASSLKHRGVPAFF.

The V call is TRBV27, the J call TRBJ1-5; possibly TRBD1 for D (5 bases). V dropped 0 bases and J dropped 2 bases, with 11 bases sitting between them. Germline V gene sequence: CDR1 MNHEY, CDR2 SMNVEV (reference sequence). There are 16 residues in the CDR3. The chain's CDR3 is CASSLSRAGRNQPQHF. In nucleotides, the CDR3 is TGTGCCAGCAGTTTATCGAGGGCGGGGCGCAATCAGCCCCAGCATTTT.

This clonotype was recorded only once. The genes are TRBV7-8 and TRBJ1-1; 8 nucleotides match TRBD1. From germline, CDR1 is SGHVS and CDR2 FQNEAQ. The J segment lost 2 bases and the V segment lost 4 bases, leaving 18 bases of the junction unmatched. CDR3 length: 19 residues. CDR3 region: CASSSRVVRGLGRNTEAFF. DNA for the CDR3: TGTGCCAGCAGCTCTAGGGTGGTCAGGGGGCTCGGGAGAAACACTGAAGCTTTCTTT.

This rearrangement joins TRBV7-2 to TRBJ2-1, with a possible D match to TRBD2 (5 bases). The CDR3 is made up of 14 amino acids. Deletions cut 3 bases from V and 8 bases from J, with 14 bases between. CDR1 is SGHTA and CDR2 is FQGNSA in the germline V gene. The CDR3 DNA follows: TGTGCCAGCAGCTTTGGGCTAGCCCTGGATGAGCAGTTCTTC. Its protein product is CASSFGLALDEQFF.

The chain combines TRBV7-9 with TRBJ2-1; a possible D gene is TRBD2 (6 bases). CDR3 size: 16 residues. V was shortened by 1 base and J by 0 bases, with 10 bases between the two germline ends. Germline assignment: CDR1 SEHNR and CDR2 FQNEAQ (reference sequence). The CDR3 DNA reads as TGTGCCAGCAGCTTAGGCGGGATTAGCTCCTACAATGAGCAGTTCTTC. Translating gives CASSLGGISSYNEQFF. Drawing the rest from reference TRBV7-9 and TRBJ2-1, the complete variable domain is DTGVSQNPRHKITKRGQNVTFRCDPISEHNRLYWYRQTLGQGPEFLTYFQNEAQLEKSRLLSDRFSAERPKGSFSTLEIQRTEQGDSAMYLCASSLGGISSYNEQFFGPGTRLTVL.

The genes are TRBV4-1 and TRBJ2-5, with D possibly TRBD1 on 6 matching bases. The CDR3 extends over 15 amino acids. CDR1 MGHRA and CDR2 YSYEKL come from the germline V gene. V was clipped by 5 bases and J by 4 bases, with 17 bases between them. The CDR3 protein is CASSSRLAGVETQYF. For the CDR3, the DNA is TGCGCCAGCAGCTCCCGCCTCGCAGGGGTAGAGACCCAGTACTTC.

The table lists this clonotype with many counts. The chain has TRBV14 and TRBJ2-4; D unclear. The V gene's germline CDR1 is SGHDN and CDR2 FVKESK. Trimming removed 0 bases at V and 8 bases at J, with 5 bases between. The CDR3 length is 12 residues. Here the CDR3 DNA reads TGTGCCAGCAGCCAAGAATACGACATTCAGTACTTC. Protein: CASSQEYDIQYF.

The chain has TRBV7-8 and TRBJ2-5; possible D gene TRBD2, 5 bases. Trimming removed 0 bases at V and 3 bases at J, with 11 bases between. CDR3 length equals 15 residues. CDR1 is SGHVS and CDR2 is FQNEAQ in the germline V gene. The CDR3 here is CASSLARIGEETQYF. The DNA for the CDR3 is TGTGCCAGCAGCTTAGCGCGTATCGGGGAAGAGACCCAGTACTTC.

This chain uses TRBV24-1 with TRBJ2-3; a possible D gene is TRBD2 (6 bases). Germline CDR1 and CDR2: KGHDR and SFDVKD. V shed 3 bases and J shed 0 bases, with 12 bases lying between them. This CDR3 region has 16 residues. The CDR3 region has the DNA TGTGCCACCAGTGATCCCGGGAGCACTAGCACAGATACGCAGTATTTT. Residues: CATSDPGSTSTDTQYF.

This clonotype was seen many times. The J gene is TRBJ1-5, the V gene TRBV10-2; TRBD1 matches at 10 bases. Unmatched junction bases numbered 6, after V lost 6 bases and J lost 4 bases. This CDR3 spans 15 amino acids. The germline CDR1 and CDR2 sequences are WSHSY and SAAADI. CDR3 sequence: CASSWTGGYNQPQHF. The CDR3 DNA reads as TGCGCCAGCAGCTGGACAGGGGGTTATAATCAGCCCCAGCATTTT.

This clonotype was detected ten times or more. The chain carries TRBV7-9 and TRBJ2-3; D not resolved. Germline assignment: CDR1 SEHNR and CDR2 FQNEAQ (reference sequence). With 5 bases removed from V and 6 bases from J, the gap between germline ends came to 15 bases. This CDR3 comprises 14 residues. In DNA form, the CDR3 reads TGTGCCAGCAGCCCAGGAGAGGTGACGGATACGCAGTATTTT. This sequence encodes CASSPGEVTDTQYF.

The table lists this clonotype with many counts. V and J are TRBV30 and TRBJ2-3; D call uncertain. The V gene's germline CDR1 is GTSNPN and CDR2 SVGIG (reference sequence). V lost 0 bases to trimming and J lost 2 bases, with 12 bases between them. The CDR3 extends over 15 amino acids. CDR3 in DNA: TGTGCCTGGAGTGTCCGGCCGCTAGACACAGATACGCAGTATTTT. Its translation: CAWSVRPLDTDTQYF.

This clonotype came up many times. The rearrangement joins TRBV9 to TRBJ2-7; the D is unclear. The CDR3 runs to 16 residues. Germline CDR1 is SGDLS and CDR2 is YYNGEE. The V end was cut by 0 bases, the J end by 0 bases, with 13 bases between. Here the CDR3 reads CASSVESGSSSYEQYF. CDR3 in DNA: TGTGCCAGCAGCGTAGAATCGGGCAGCAGCTCCTACGAGCAGTACTTC.

The V gene is TRBV9, the J gene TRBJ2-1; possibly TRBD2 for D (5 bases). The V and J ends lost 2 bases and 8 bases respectively, with 11 bases between them. The germline CDR1 and CDR2 sequences are SGDLS and YYNGEE. The CDR3 is made up of 13 amino acids. The CDR3 sequence: CASSVEGAHEQFF. The CDR3 DNA reads TGTGCCAGCAGCGTCGAGGGTGCGCATGAGCAGTTCTTC.

This clonotype was picked up many times. The chain combines TRBV2 with TRBJ2-4; D perhaps matches TRBD1 (6 bases). With 4 bases removed from V and 0 bases from J, the gap between germline ends came to 13 bases. CDR3 length: 16 residues. Germline CDR1 and CDR2: SNHLY and FYNNEI. The CDR3 sequence is CASSAPSGAAKNIQYF. DNA for the CDR3: TGTGCCAGCAGTGCCCCGTCAGGGGCAGCCAAAAACATTCAGTACTTC. Full variable domain (missing parts from reference TRBV2 and TRBJ2-4): EPEVTQTPSHQVTQMGQEVILRCVPISNHLYFYWYRQILGQKVEFLVSFYNNEISEKSEIFDDQFSVERPDGSNFTLKIRSTKLEDSAMYFCASSAPSGAAKNIQYFGAGTRLSVL.

This rearrangement joins TRBV11-2 to TRBJ1-4; D not resolved. Looked up from germline, CDR1 is SGHAT and CDR2 is FQNNGV. The CDR3 consists of 14 residues. Trimming left V 2 bases short and J 4 bases short, with 8 bases between. The CDR3 here is CASSLLDGNEKLFF. The CDR3 coding sequence is TGTGCCAGCAGCTTACTGGACGGTAATGAAAAACTGTTTTTT.

The chain uses TRBV5-1 and TRBJ1-3; 9 positions agree with TRBD1. Germline CDR1 SGHRS, CDR2 YFSETQ. V was clipped by 3 bases and J by 0 bases; unmatched bases: 7. The CDR3 spans 17 residues. The CDR3 reads CASSSDRGTYSGNTIYF. CDR3 bases: TGCGCCAGCAGCTCCGACAGGGGGACTTACTCTGGAAACACCATATATTTT.

This clonotype was recorded many times. The junction departs from the called germline gene at one end, perhaps through a read error. J is TRBJ1-2 and V is TRBV29-1, with TRBD1 matching 7 bases. CDR3 size: 9 residues. The germline CDR1 and CDR2 sequences are SQVTM and ANQGSEA. The CDR3 spells CSVENRDSF. The CDR3 bases are TGCAGCGTTGAGAATCGGGACAGCTTC.

This clonotype was counted at least ten times. V is TRBV7-9 and J is TRBJ1-1; 8 bases match TRBD1. V trimming: 10 bases; J trimming: 4 bases; junction bases outside the gene matches: 8. The CDR3 has 13 residues. The germline V gene has CDR1 SEHNR and CDR2 FQNEAQ (reference sequence). For the CDR3, the DNA is TGTGCCACACGGACAGGGACGGGCACTGAAGCTTTCTTT. This sequence encodes CATRTGTGTEAFF.

A few counts support this clonotype. The rearrangement joins TRBV6-5 to TRBJ2-1; 9 nucleotides align to TRBD2. Germline CDR1 reads MNHEY; CDR2 reads SVGAGI. The CDR3 has 16 amino acids. V dropped 0 bases and J dropped 6; count of bases not matched to a gene: 6. As DNA, the CDR3 is TGTGCCAGCAGTTACTCGGCGGGGGGGCCGGGCAATGAGCAGTTCTTC. Translating gives CASSYSAGGPGNEQFF.

This chain uses TRBV5-1 with TRBJ2-2; D uncertain. This CDR3 is built from 14 residues. Trimming stripped 6 bases from V and 5 bases from J, with 14 bases between. Looked up from germline, CDR1 is SGHRS and CDR2 is YFSETQ. CDR3 amino acids: CASKLRWDTGELFF. The CDR3 DNA sequence: TGCGCCAGCAAACTCAGATGGGATACCGGGGAGCTGTTTTTT.

This clonotype was seen many times. The genes are TRBV12-3 or TRBV12-4 and TRBJ1-5; 9 positions agree with TRBD1. The CDR3 covers 19 residues. V gave up 1 base and J gave up 6 bases; unmatched junction bases: 16. CDR3 region: CASSLGSLADRGRFQPQHF. The CDR3 nucleotides read TGTGCCAGCAGTTTAGGCTCTCTTGCGGACAGGGGACGATTTCAGCCCCAGCATTTT.